The 13 T cell receptor beta chains in this list originate from one sample, sequenced in a study of T-cell memory formation after mild COVID-19. TCRdb reprocessed the 5' RACE reads via MiXCR and lists one record per CDR3 protein. The sample contains about 210,000 distinct CDR3 sequences, about 27% of which appear only once. Sample: PBMCs or a T cell subset sorted from them (not recorded which). These receptors originate from an adult woman who had mild COVID-19 (a few samples of this study predate the infection). Cell type and time point are not known.

This clonotype was found a few times. This CDR3 is CASSQSPQGLRFF. CDR3 sequence (DNA): TGTGCCAGCAGTCAGTCACCGCAGGGGCTCCGGTTCTTC. V and J are TRBV27 and TRBJ2-1, with D perhaps TRBD1 (6 bases). The CDR3 has 13 residues. CDR1 and CDR2 from the germline V gene are MNHEY and SMNVEV (reference sequence). Between the trimmed V and J ends, which lost 5 bases and 15 bases, there was a span of 20 bases.

The chain recombines TRBV7-9 with TRBJ2-3; 13 bases agree with TRBD2. V lost 2 bases and J lost 0; bases outside the gene matches: 11. CDR1 SEHNR and CDR2 FQNEAQ come from the germline V gene (reference sequence). There are 20 residues in the CDR3. This chain's CDR3 is CASSLSGLAGRGRSTDTQYF. The CDR3 nucleotides read TGTGCCAGCAGCTTATCGGGACTAGCGGGGCGTGGGAGGAGCACAGATACGCAGTATTTT.

The table lists this clonotype with a few counts. The chain links TRBV24-1 to TRBJ2-5; the D gene is possibly TRBD1 (6 bases). In germline, CDR1 is KGHDR, CDR2 SFDVKD. The germline V and J ends were trimmed by 1 base and 3 bases, with 8 bases remaining between them. CDR3 size: 14 residues. The CDR3 DNA is TGTGCCACCAGTGATTTTTCAGGGGAAGAGACCCAGTACTTC. Amino acid sequence: CATSDFSGEETQYF.

CDR3 sequence reads: CASCLATESYEQYF. CDR3 bases: TGTGCCAGCTGCCTTGCGACAGAATCCTACGAGCAGTACTTC. This chain joins TRBV7-2 and TRBJ2-7, with TRBD1 as a possible D gene (5 bases). The CDR3 extends over 14 amino acids. Trimming cost V 8 bases and J 1 base, with 15 bases left between them. In germline, CDR1 is SGHTA, CDR2 FQGNSA. Looking up the rest from reference TRBV7-2 and TRBJ2-7 gives the full variable domain: GAGVSQSPSNKVTEKGKDVELRCDPISGHTALYWYRQSLGQGLEFLIYFQGNSAPDKSGLPSDRFSAERTGGSVSTLTIQRTQQEDSAVYLCASCLATESYEQYFGPGTRLTVT.

The chain couples TRBV7-9 to TRBJ2-3; 10 nucleotides align to TRBD1. With V trimmed by 1 base and J by 1 base, 5 bases remained unmatched. The CDR3 runs to 17 residues. Looked up from germline, CDR1 is SEHNR and CDR2 is FQNEAQ (reference sequence). CDR3 loop: CASSLEETGGGTDTQYF. DNA for the CDR3: TGTGCCAGCAGCTTAGAGGAGACAGGGGGCGGCACAGATACGCAGTATTTT.

In this sample, this clonotype turned up a few times. The gene calls are TRBV11-2 and TRBJ2-1; tentatively, D is TRBD1 (6 bases). CDR1 and CDR2 (germline): SGHAT, FQNNGV. The CDR3 runs to 14 residues. V gave up 1 base and J gave up 7 bases, with 11 bases separating them. DNA of the CDR3: TGTGCCAGCAGCTTAGCGAACAGGGCGAATGAGCAGTTCTTC. The encoded protein is CASSLANRANEQFF.

This clonotype was seen more than once but under ten times. The CDR3 sequence: CATGNYGETQYF. CDR3 nucleotides: TGTGCCACCGGGAATTATGGGGAGACCCAGTACTTC. This chain joins TRBV15 and TRBJ2-5; D is ambiguous. V was shortened by 8 bases and J by 5 bases, with 12 bases between the two germline ends. The CDR3 has 12 amino acids. Germline assignment: CDR1 LNHNV and CDR2 YYDKDF (reference sequence).

The chain is built from TRBV7-9 and TRBJ1-1; D is uncertain. The germline CDR1 and CDR2 sequences are SEHNR and FQNEAQ (reference sequence). V lost 6 bases to trimming and J lost 4 bases, with 12 bases between them. CDR3 length: 13 residues. In DNA, the CDR3 is TGTGCCAGCAGGCCTGGCCGGGGCACTGAAGCTTTCTTT. Amino acid sequence: CASRPGRGTEAFF.

This clonotype was observed a few times. The rearrangement joins TRBV5-1 to TRBJ2-7, with 7 bases identical to TRBD2. The germline V gene encodes CDR1 SGHRS and CDR2 YFSETQ. CDR3 length: 13 residues. After removal of 2 bases from V and 3 bases from J, the junction contained 2 bases not matched to a gene. CDR3 DNA sequence: TGCGCCAGCAGCTTCGCTAGCGGCTACGAGCAGTACTTC. Encoded protein: CASSFASGYEQYF.

Comments on this clonotype: Just one base apart from a much larger clone, this may be a read error. This chain connects TRBV20-1 to TRBJ2-1; D remains unclear. The CDR3 loop spans 12 amino acids. Per the germline V gene, CDR1 is DFQATT and CDR2 is SNEGSKA (reference sequence). V lost 3 bases and J lost 0, with 3 bases in between. CDR3 residues: CSASSSYNEQFF. The CDR3, as DNA: TGCAGTGCTAGCAGCTCCTACAATGAGCAGTTCTTC.

V usage is TRBV5-1 and J usage is TRBJ1-1, with D uncertain. CDR1 SGHRS and CDR2 YFSETQ come from the germline V gene. This CDR3 comprises 15 residues. V lost 0 bases and J 1 base, leaving 10 bases between the germline ends. The DNA for the CDR3 is TGCGCCAGCAGCTTGGGACATCAAGCGAACACTGAAGCTTTCTTT. It is translated as CASSLGHQANTEAFF.

Many counts were recorded for this clonotype. This sequence joins TRBV29-1 and TRBJ1-1, with D unclear. The CDR3 has 10 amino acids. CDR1 and CDR2 from the germline V gene are SQVTM and ANQGSEA. V was clipped by 5 bases and J by 10 bases, with 11 bases between them. The CDR3 DNA reads TGCAGCGTTCTGCTCTGGGGAGCTTTCTTT. This sequence encodes CSVLLWGAFF.

The rearrangement joins TRBV12-3 or TRBV12-4 to TRBJ2-1, with 7 nucleotides matching TRBD1. The CDR3 is 15 amino acids. The V gene end was trimmed by 6 bases and the J gene end by 5 bases; junction bases not matched to a gene: 10. The CDR3 DNA reads TGTGCCAGCAGCGGGGACAGTGCCCCAAACAATGAGCAGTTCTTC. It specifies CASSGDSAPNNEQFF.